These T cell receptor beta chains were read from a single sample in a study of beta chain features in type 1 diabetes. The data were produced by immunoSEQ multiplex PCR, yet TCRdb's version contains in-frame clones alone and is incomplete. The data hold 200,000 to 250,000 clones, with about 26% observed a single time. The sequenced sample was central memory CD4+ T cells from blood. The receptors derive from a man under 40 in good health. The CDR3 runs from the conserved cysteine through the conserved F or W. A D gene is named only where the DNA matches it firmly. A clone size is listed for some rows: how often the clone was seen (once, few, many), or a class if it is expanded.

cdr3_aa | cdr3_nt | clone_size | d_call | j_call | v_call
CSVDRGGTEAFF | TGCAGCGTTGATCGAGGGGGGACTGAAGCTTTCTTT | . | . | TRBJ1-1 | TRBV29-1
CASSPPGPPRWQFF | TGTGCCAGCTCACCACCGGGACCGCCCCGGTGGCAGTTCTTC | few | . | TRBJ2-1 | TRBV18
CASSDVGGSGETQYF | TGTGCCAGCAGTGATGTTGGGGGGTCCGGTGAGACCCAGTACTTC | . | . | TRBJ2-5 | TRBV2
CASSGRYNEQFF | TGTGCCAGCAGCGGAAGGTACAATGAGCAGTTCTTC | few | . | TRBJ2-1 | TRBV6-1
CASSPSGGPRGRQFF | TGTGCCAGCAGCCCGTCCGGGGGACCGAGGGGTAGGCAGTTCTTC | few | . | TRBJ2-1 | TRBV7-2
CASSPSGTSGRSSYNEQFF | TGTGCCAGCTCACCCTCCGGGACTAGCGGGAGGAGCTCCTACAATGAGCAGTTCTTC | . | TRBD2 | TRBJ2-1 | TRBV18
CSVGSIRGSETQYF | TGCAGCGTTGGGTCAATCAGGGGTTCGGAGACCCAGTACTTC | . | . | TRBJ2-5 | TRBV29-1
CASSAGTGNQPQHF | TGTGCCAGCTCCGCCGGGACAGGGAATCAGCCCCAGCATTTT | few | TRBD1 | TRBJ1-5 | TRBV6-1
CAWSVTTGFRNTEAFF | TGTGCCTGGAGTGTCACTACGGGGTTTCGGAACACTGAAGCTTTCTTT | few | . | TRBJ1-1 | TRBV30
CASSTSGTGEQPQHF | TGTGCCAGCAGTACCTCCGGGACAGGGGAACAGCCCCAGCATTTT | . | TRBD1 | TRBJ1-5 | TRBV28
CAWSQLLNTEAFF | TGTGCCTGGAGTCAACTCCTGAACACTGAAGCTTTCTTT | few | . | TRBJ1-1 | TRBV30
CASSVEGIYGYTF | TGTGCCAGCAGCGTAGAGGGTATCTATGGCTACACCTTC | . | . | TRBJ1-2 | TRBV9
CASNSRLNSYNEQFF | TGTGCCAGCAACTCGAGGCTGAACTCCTACAATGAGCAGTTCTTC | . | . | TRBJ2-1 | TRBV7-2
CASSPANYGYTF | TGTGCCAGCAGTCCGGCGAACTATGGCTACACCTTC | . | . | TRBJ1-2 | TRBV28
CASSLTKRAAAQYF | TGCGCCAGCAGCTTAACTAAGCGGGCCGCCGCCCAGTACTTC | once | . | TRBJ2-5 | TRBV5-1
CASISEWGYEQYF | TGTGCCAGCATTTCGGAGTGGGGTTACGAGCAGTACTTC | . | . | TRBJ2-7 | TRBV21-1
CASSRAGLLSYNEQFF | TGTGCCAGCAGCCGAGCGGGGTTACTCTCCTACAATGAGCAGTTCTTC | few | TRBD2 | TRBJ2-1 | TRBV5-4
CASSLMGGRHQPQHF | TGTGCCAGCAGTTTGATGGGAGGGAGGCATCAGCCCCAGCATTTT | few | . | TRBJ1-5 | TRBV28
CASSPRPDIFTQYF | TGTGCCAGCAGCCCACGACCGGACATTTTTACGCAGTATTTT | . | . | TRBJ2-3 | TRBV7-6
CASSVGAAWELFF | TGTGCCAGCAGCGTAGGGGCAGCCTGGGAGCTGTTTTTT | few | . | TRBJ2-2 | TRBV9
CSAMGEIRAFF | TGCAGTGCTATGGGGGAGATTCGGGCTTTCTTT | few | . | TRBJ1-1 | TRBV20-1
CASSLGGEAQETQYF | TGTGCCAGCAGCTTGGGGGGCGAAGCGCAAGAGACCCAGTACTTC | . | . | TRBJ2-5 | TRBV7-9
CASSIRENTGELFF | TGTGCCAGTAGTATTAGGGAGAACACCGGGGAGCTGTTTTTT | . | . | TRBJ2-2 | TRBV19
CASTPEPSTDTQYF | TGCGCCAGCACCCCTGAACCTAGCACAGATACGCAGTATTTT | . | . | TRBJ2-3 | TRBV5-1
CASSPRWGDPGELFF | TGTGCCAGCAGCCCCCGGTGGGGTGACCCCGGGGAGCTGTTTTTT | . | . | TRBJ2-2 | TRBV7-2
CASSMGQAQRDTQYF | TGTGCCAGCAGTATGGGACAGGCCCAGCGGGATACGCAGTATTTT | . | TRBD1 | TRBJ2-3 | TRBV6-5
CASSQRIGETIGLDEQFF | TGCGCCAGCAGTCAACGGATTGGCGAGACGATCGGGTTGGATGAGCAGTTCTTC | . | . | TRBJ2-1 | TRBV23-1
CASRATTASNGAQYF | TGCGCCAGCAGGGCGACCACAGCATCAAATGGGGCCCAGTACTTC | few | . | TRBJ2-5 | TRBV5-1
CASSPAFRARGPKNIQYF | TGTGCCAGCAGCCCGGCCTTCCGGGCGCGGGGGCCCAAAAACATTCAGTACTTC | few | . | TRBJ2-4 | TRBV7-9
CASSLVGDDNEQFF | TGCGCCAGCAGCTTGGTGGGCGATGACAATGAGCAGTTCTTC | few | . | TRBJ2-1 | TRBV5-1
CASSQQNYGYTF | TGTGCCAGCAGCCAACAGAACTATGGCTACACCTTC | few | . | TRBJ1-2 | TRBV4-2
CASSPLTGGGFTYNEQFF | TGTGCCAGCAGCCCCCTTACCGGAGGGGGGTTCACCTACAATGAGCAGTTCTTC | few | . | TRBJ2-1 | TRBV14
CASSQDTAGGPSTDTQYF | TGCGCCAGCAGCCAAGATACGGCGGGAGGGCCGAGCACAGATACGCAGTATTTT | once | TRBD2 | TRBJ2-3 | TRBV4-3
CASSNSGAWRQYF | TGTGCCAGTAGTAACTCAGGGGCGTGGAGGCAGTACTTC | . | . | TRBJ2-7 | TRBV19
CASNQREYTGELFF | TGTGCCAGTAATCAGCGGGAATACACCGGGGAGCTGTTTTTT | . | TRBD2 | TRBJ2-2 | TRBV19
CASSQTWRGEETQYF | TGCGCCAGCAGCCAAACCTGGCGGGGGGAAGAGACCCAGTACTTC | . | TRBD2 | TRBJ2-5 | TRBV4-3
CASSLASRNYNEQFF | TGTGCCAGCAGCTTAGCTTCGCGGAACTACAATGAGCAGTTCTTC | many | . | TRBJ2-1 | TRBV7-6
CASSSGQRETQYF | TGTGCCAGCAGCTCTGGACAACGGGAGACCCAGTACTTC | . | . | TRBJ2-5 | TRBV5-6
CASSATGFLSYNEQFF | TGTGCCAGCAGCGCGACAGGTTTCCTCTCCTACAATGAGCAGTTCTTC | . | . | TRBJ2-1 | TRBV7-2
CSAGHYNEQFF | TGCAGCGCGGGCCACTACAATGAGCAGTTCTTC | . | . | TRBJ2-1 | TRBV29-1
CASSLLTGENYGYTF | TGTGCCAGCAGCTTGTTGACAGGGGAGAACTATGGCTACACCTTC | . | TRBD1 | TRBJ1-2 | TRBV7-9
CASSPGSSSNEQYF | TGTGCCAGCAGCCCTGGTTCATCCTCTAACGAGCAGTACTTC | . | . | TRBJ2-7 | TRBV7-9
CATAGLAGGSQETQYF | TGTGCCACCGCAGGACTAGCGGGGGGGAGCCAGGAGACCCAGTACTTC | . | TRBD2 | TRBJ2-5 | TRBV28
CAWSAGQGMNTEAFF | TGTGCCTGGAGTGCGGGACAGGGAATGAACACTGAAGCTTTCTTT | . | TRBD1 | TRBJ1-1 | TRBV30
CASRANKPQHF | TGTGCCAGCAGGGCCAACAAGCCCCAGCATTTT | few | . | TRBJ1-5 | TRBV6-5
CASSSRGRTGNYNEQFF | TGTGCCAGCAGCTCCAGGGGTCGGACAGGGAACTACAATGAGCAGTTCTTC | . | TRBD1 | TRBJ2-1 | TRBV7-4
CASSPPDPEYEQYF | TGTGCCAGCAGTCCTCCGGACCCGGAGTACGAGCAGTACTTC | . | . | TRBJ2-7 | TRBV25-1
CASSSYRDGPQHF | TGTGCCAGCAGTTCTTACAGGGATGGGCCCCAGCATTTT | . | . | TRBJ1-5 | TRBV27
CASSRQGMNTEAFF | TGTGCCAGCAGCCGACAGGGGATGAACACTGAAGCTTTCTTT | once | TRBD1 | TRBJ1-1 | TRBV14
CSGGTGPYEQYF | TGCAGCGGGGGGACAGGGCCCTACGAGCAGTACTTC | few | TRBD1 | TRBJ2-7 | TRBV29-1
CASRGVGNTEAFF | TGTGCCAGCAGGGGGGTGGGGAACACTGAAGCTTTCTTT | . | . | TRBJ1-1 | TRBV27
CASSPRYNEQFF | TGTGCCAGCAGCCCCAGGTACAATGAGCAGTTCTTC | . | . | TRBJ2-1 | TRBV11-2
CASSSQRGGDEQFF | TGTGCCAGCAGCTCTCAAAGGGGCGGGGACGAGCAGTTCTTC | many | . | TRBJ2-1 | TRBV9
CASSRWTGKETQYF | TGTGCCAGCTCTCGCTGGACAGGAAAGGAGACCCAGTACTTC | . | TRBD1 | TRBJ2-5 | TRBV18